These 27 T cell receptor beta chains share one sample of origin, sequenced in a study of T cells in Graves' hyperthyroidism and ophthalmopathy (dated by TCRdb to the late 2010s). Library construction relied on multiplex PCR. Sequencing relied on an Illumina HiSeq 2000. The TCR beta CDR3 regions were amplified from the RNA transcripts. The first round of RT-PCR for the TCR CDR3 was performed with the HTBI primer set and the Qiagen OneStep RT-PCR kit. Clones were called with MiXCR by TCRdb after fastp trimmed the public reads at Q25, and only in-frame beta chains were retained. Each CDR3 protein gets just one entry, which takes the most common genes and DNA from the rows behind it. Across this sample there are hundreds of thousands of distinct CDR3 sequences, with just over 35% seen only once. The ten largest clones capture less than 35% of the sample. Sequences were obtained from blood. Receptors originate from a middle-aged woman with Graves' hyperthyroidism.

The sample holds many counts of this clonotype. V and J are TRBV2 and TRBJ1-5, with D possibly matching TRBD1 (5 bases). Trimming left V 6 bases short and J 3 bases short, with 15 bases between. This CDR3 comprises 15 residues. The V gene's germline CDR1 is SNHLY and CDR2 FYNNEI. CDR3 nucleotides: TGTGCCAGCAGGAGACGGGACTCCTACAATCAGCCCCAGCATTTT. Residues: CASRRRDSYNQPQHF.

This clonotype showed up many times. The chain uses TRBV9 and TRBJ1-2, with D hard to call. The CDR3 spans 14 residues. Germline CDR1 is SGDLS and CDR2 is YYNGEE. The ends were cut back, 4 bases at V and 8 bases at J, with 18 bases in the middle. The CDR3 DNA is TGTGCCAGCAGCCCGCATACCGGACGTCGGGGCTACACCTTC. It codes for CASSPHTGRRGYTF. Variable domain in full (rest from reference TRBV9 and TRBJ1-2): DSGVTQTPKHLITATGQRVTLRCSPRSGDLSVYWYQQSLDQGLQFLIQYYNGEERAKGNILERFSAQQFPDLHSELNLSSLELGDSALYFCASSPHTGRRGYTFGSGTRLTVV.

The V call is TRBV29-1, the J call TRBJ2-7; tentative D call: TRBD1 (7 bases). Trimming removed 6 bases at V and 4 bases at J, with 13 bases between. The CDR3 is 12 amino acids. CDR1 and CDR2 (germline): SQVTM, ANQGSEA. The CDR3: CSVEGARYEQYF. CDR3 bases: TGCAGCGTGGAGGGGGCTCGGTACGAGCAGTACTTC.

This clonotype was recorded a few times. This chain links TRBV7-6 with TRBJ2-2, with TRBD1 as a possible D gene (6 bases). Germline loops: CDR1 SGHVS, CDR2 FNYEAQ. Trimming shortened V by 1 base and J by 1 base, and 10 bases separated the two germline ends. The CDR3 covers 16 residues. This CDR3 is CASSLGVTGNTGELFF. The CDR3 nucleotides read TGTGCCAGCAGCTTAGGTGTGACAGGGAACACCGGGGAGCTGTTTTTT. Together with reference TRBV7-6 and TRBJ2-2, the CDR3 gives the full variable domain: GAGVSQSPRYKVTKRGQDVALRCDPISGHVSLYWYRQALGQGPEFLTYFNYEAQQDKSGLPNDRFSAERPEGSISTLTIQRTEQRDSAMYRCASSLGVTGNTGELFFGEGSRLTVL.

The chain uses TRBV12-3 or TRBV12-4 and TRBJ1-2, with TRBD1 matching 7 bases. V trimming: 10 bases; J trimming: 2 bases; junction bases outside the gene matches: 10. The CDR3 loop spans 14 amino acids. CDR3: CAIYETGINYGYTF. The CDR3 nucleotides are TGTGCCATTTACGAGACAGGGATCAACTATGGCTACACCTTC.

This clonotype came up a few times. This chain connects TRBV18 to TRBJ2-7; D possibly corresponds to TRBD2 (5 bases). CDR1 KGHSH and CDR2 LQKENI come from the germline V gene. V lost 4 bases and J 0 bases, leaving 7 bases between the germline ends. The CDR3 runs 13 residues. The chain's CDR3 is CASSRGFSYEQYF. In DNA, the CDR3 is TGTGCCAGCTCACGCGGGTTCTCCTACGAGCAGTACTTC.

The V call is TRBV27, the J call TRBJ2-2, with D hard to call. Germline CDR1 MNHEY, CDR2 SMNVEV (reference sequence). The CDR3 has 17 amino acids. V gave up 3 bases and J gave up 3 bases, with 17 bases separating them. The CDR3 is CASSLLSRQSYTGELFF. In DNA form, the CDR3 reads TGTGCCAGCAGTTTGCTCAGTAGGCAGTCTTACACCGGGGAGCTGTTTTTT.

This clonotype was recorded at least ten times. V usage is TRBV12-3 or TRBV12-4 and J usage is TRBJ1-2; 7 bases line up with TRBD1. With 2 bases clipped from V and 1 base from J, the junction kept 4 bases outside the gene matches. This CDR3 spans 15 amino acids. The CDR3 here is CASSLRQGVNYGYTF. The CDR3 DNA reads TGTGCCAGCAGTTTAAGGCAGGGGGTTAACTATGGCTACACCTTC.

Worth noting for this clonotype: At one end the junction does not follow the germline gene, possibly because of a read error. The chain employs TRBV10-3 and TRBJ2-5; D call uncertain. This CDR3 contains 12 residues. Germline values: CDR1 ENHRY, CDR2 SYGVKD. The CDR3 protein is CVISEPQETQYF. CDR3 DNA: TGTGTCATCAGTGAACCCCAAGAGACCCAGTACTTC.

The chain carries TRBV11-2 and TRBJ1-1; 8 bases map to TRBD1. V gave up 5 bases and J gave up 6 bases; unmatched junction bases: 11. CDR1 SGHAT and CDR2 FQNNGV come from the germline V gene. The CDR3 is 15 amino acids. CDR3 sequence: CASSPARDRRSEAFF. Here the CDR3 DNA reads TGTGCCAGCAGCCCAGCCAGGGACAGGAGATCTGAAGCTTTCTTT.

This rearrangement joins TRBV7-8 to TRBJ1-1; D unclear. The ends were cut back, 1 base at V and 0 bases at J, with 12 bases in the middle. Germline V gives CDR1 SGHVS, CDR2 FQNEAQ. The CDR3 is 16 amino acids. CDR3 protein: CASSLDVRRLNTEAFF. CDR3 coding DNA: TGTGCCAGCAGCTTAGACGTACGGCGGCTGAACACTGAAGCTTTCTTT.

V and J are TRBV4-3 and TRBJ1-4; D perhaps matches TRBD1 (5 bases). Trimming took 1 base from V and 8 from J, leaving 17 bases between them. The CDR3 runs 16 residues. The germline gives CDR1 LGHNA, CDR2 YSLEER. The CDR3 loop reads CASSQGSSQGDEKLFF. The CDR3 coding sequence is TGCGCCAGCAGCCAAGGCTCGAGCCAGGGAGACGAAAAACTGTTTTTT.

This clonotype was seen many times. This may be a read error: a much more frequent sequence differs by one nucleotide. V and J are TRBV5-1 and TRBJ1-2; maybe TRBD1 (5 bases). Looked up from germline, CDR1 is SGHRS and CDR2 is YFSETQ. The CDR3 contains 12 residues. Trimming removed 6 bases at V and 2 bases at J, with 8 bases between. The CDR3 nucleotides read TGCGCCAGCACTGAGGGGAACTATGGCTACACCTTC. Its protein product is CASTEGNYGYTF.

The rearrangement links TRBV12-3 or TRBV12-4 to TRBJ1-5; 9 bases are a match to TRBD1. The junction had 5 bases not matched to a gene; V was cut back by 4 bases and J by 1 base. The CDR3 has 16 amino acids. CDR3 residues: CASSYRGQGSNQPQHF. For the CDR3, the DNA is TGTGCCAGCAGTTACCGGGGACAGGGAAGCAATCAGCCCCAGCATTTT.

This sequence joins TRBV7-2 and TRBJ2-1; TRBD2 matches at 9 bases. In germline, CDR1 is SGHTA, CDR2 FQGNSA. The CDR3 is 16 amino acids. V lost 1 base to trimming and J lost 9 bases; unmatched junction nucleotides: 10. For the CDR3, the DNA is TGTGCCAGCAGCTTAGGAGGGCGGGAGGGGGTAGGTGAGCAGTTCTTC. Translated, it gives CASSLGGREGVGEQFF.

Concerning this clonotype itself: The germline gene is not matched at one end of the junction; a read error may be the cause. Here the CDR3 DNA reads TGTGCCAGCAGTTTTGGTAGGTCGCCAGCTTTCTTT. This translates into CASSFGRSPAFF. V and J are TRBV10-1 and TRBJ1-1; D uncertain. Germline CDR1 is WNHNN and CDR2 is SYGVQD (reference sequence). The CDR3 contains 12 residues.

This clonotype turned up a few times. The chain combines TRBV12-3 or TRBV12-4 with TRBJ1-1, with D possibly matching TRBD1 (6 bases). The germline V and J ends were trimmed by 6 bases and 6 bases, with 20 bases remaining between them. The CDR3 totals 15 residues. DNA of the CDR3: TGTGCCAGCAGCGACGCGAATACAGGGTTCGCTGAAGCTTTCTTT. It yields the protein CASSDANTGFAEAFF.

There are a few counts of this clonotype. This chain connects TRBV7-2 to TRBJ2-3, with D possibly TRBD2 on 5 matching bases. This CDR3 comprises 17 residues. Trimming removed 5 bases at V and 3 bases at J, with 21 bases between. CDR1 is SGHTA and CDR2 is FQGNSA in the germline V gene. This chain's CDR3 is CASSPRPHDGMTDTQYF. The DNA for the CDR3 is TGTGCCAGCAGCCCCCGCCCCCATGACGGGATGACAGATACGCAGTATTTT.

The V and J genes are TRBV20-1 and TRBJ1-4, with TRBD1 matching over 9 bases. Germline CDR1 and CDR2: DFQATT and SNEGSKA (reference sequence). The CDR3 consists of 15 residues. After removal of 6 bases from V and 8 bases from J, the junction contained 13 bases not matched to a gene. The CDR3 DNA reads as TGCAGTGCCGCACACCGGGACAGGGATCGGGAAAAACTGTTTTTT. Translated: CSAAHRDRDREKLFF.

This chain joins TRBV10-3 and TRBJ2-7, with 11 bases fitting TRBD2. Germline trimming cut 6 bases from V and 5 bases from J; bases unmatched to any gene: 9. Germline V gene data show CDR1 as ENHRY and CDR2 as SYGVKD. The CDR3 has 15 residues. CDR3 DNA: TGTGCCATCAGGACGCGACTAGCGGGGAACCACGAGCAGTACTTC. This gives the protein CAIRTRLAGNHEQYF.

A few counts support this clonotype. The gene calls are TRBV7-9 and TRBJ2-3, with TRBD2 matching over 12 bases. V shed 5 bases, J shed 6 bases, and the junction held 3 bases outside the gene matches. The CDR3 runs to 14 residues. Germline lookup yields CDR1 SEHNR and CDR2 FQNEAQ (reference sequence). This CDR3 reads CASSASGGADTQYF. CDR3 DNA: TGTGCCAGCAGCGCTAGCGGGGGGGCGGATACGCAGTATTTT.

The sample holds a few counts of this clonotype. The chain is built from TRBV7-6 and TRBJ2-2, with 11 bases aligning to TRBD2. The CDR3 has 17 residues. V was pared by 4 bases and J by 1 base, with 5 bases of the junction left unmatched. Germline V lookup: CDR1 SGHVS, CDR2 FNYEAQ. CDR3 sequence reads: CASSYPLAGGNTGELFF. The CDR3 DNA sequence: TGTGCCAGCAGCTACCCCCTAGCGGGGGGGAACACCGGGGAGCTGTTTTTT.

Note on this clonotype: The junction does not match germline at one end; this may be a read error. This chain connects TRBV5-4 to TRBJ1-4; D remains unclear. This CDR3 spans 15 amino acids. Germline V gene lookup returns CDR1 SGHNT and CDR2 YYREEE (reference sequence). In DNA form, the CDR3 reads TGCGCCAGCAGCCAAGATTCTACTCCGGCTGAAAAACTGTTTTTT. Translated: CASSQDSTPAEKLFF.

This clonotype has ten or more counts. The rearrangement links TRBV4-3 to TRBJ2-5; D is perhaps TRBD1 (6 bases). V lost 1 base to trimming and J lost 0 bases, with 9 bases between them. CDR3 length: 15 residues. Germline assignment: CDR1 LGHNA and CDR2 YSLEER. For the CDR3, the DNA is TGCGCCAGCAGCCAAGGAACAGGGTACCAAGAGACCCAGTACTTC. It specifies CASSQGTGYQETQYF.

Concerning this clonotype: Here the CDR3 omits its conserved ending phenylalanine or tryptophan, so a read error is the likely source. The limits of the CDR3 on the DNA are not certain, so only TCRdb's listed CDR3 is given. J is TRBJ1-2 and V is TRBV10-3. Termini included, the CDR3 measures 9 amino acids. Germline lookup yields CDR1 ENHRY and CDR2 SYGVKD. The CDR3 loop reads CAISALAGT.

This clonotype was observed many times. The chain uses TRBV20-1 and TRBJ2-7; TRBD2 matches at 7 bases. The V segment lost 2 bases and the J segment 12 bases; nucleotides outside the gene matches: 7. Looked up from germline, CDR1 is DFQATT and CDR2 is SNEGSKA (reference sequence). This CDR3 spans 11 amino acids. CDR3 sequence (DNA): TGCAGTGCTAGACGGGACTACCTTTTGTACTTC. Its translation: CSARRDYLLYF.

Concerning this clonotype itself: Without the conserved terminal phenylalanine or tryptophan, this CDR3 likely stems from a read error. The chain has TRBV7-2 and TRBJ1-6; no clear D gene. The germline gives CDR1 SGHTA, CDR2 FQGNSA. The CDR3 runs 18 residues. CDR3 in DNA: TGCGCCAGCAGCCAAGATTGGGTAGGGAGCTCCTATAATTCACCCCTCCACCTT. This encodes CASSQDWVGSSYNSPLHL.